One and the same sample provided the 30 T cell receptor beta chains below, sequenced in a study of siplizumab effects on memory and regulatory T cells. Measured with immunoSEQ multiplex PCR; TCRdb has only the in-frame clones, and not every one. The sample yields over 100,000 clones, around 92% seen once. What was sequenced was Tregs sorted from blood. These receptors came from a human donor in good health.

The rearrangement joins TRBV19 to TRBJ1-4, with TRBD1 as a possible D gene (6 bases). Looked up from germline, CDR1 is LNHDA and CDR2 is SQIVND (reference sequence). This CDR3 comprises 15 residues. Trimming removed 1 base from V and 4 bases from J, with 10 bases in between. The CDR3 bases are TGTGCCAGTAGTATAGTGGGACAAGTTAATGAAAAACTGTTTTTT. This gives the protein CASSIVGQVNEKLFF.

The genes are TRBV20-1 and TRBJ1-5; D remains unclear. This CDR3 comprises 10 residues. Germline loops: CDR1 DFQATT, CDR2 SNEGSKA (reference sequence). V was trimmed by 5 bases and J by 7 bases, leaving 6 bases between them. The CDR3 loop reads CSAGVQPQHF. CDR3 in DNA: TGCAGTGCTGGGGTGCAGCCCCAGCATTTT.

CDR3 sequence reads: CASSEGPVRGRLFF. CDR3 coding DNA: TGTGCCAGCAGTGAAGGTCCGGTCAGGGGCAGACTGTTTTTT. The chain uses TRBV6-1 and TRBJ1-4, with D perhaps TRBD1 (6 bases). Trimming left V 1 base short and J 13 bases short, with 16 bases between. The CDR3 has 14 residues. The germline CDR1 and CDR2 sequences are MNHNS and SASEGT.

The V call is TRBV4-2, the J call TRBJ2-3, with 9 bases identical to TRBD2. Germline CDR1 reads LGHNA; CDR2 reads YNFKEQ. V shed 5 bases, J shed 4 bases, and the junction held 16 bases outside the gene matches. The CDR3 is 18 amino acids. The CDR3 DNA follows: TGTGCCAGCAGCATGAGGGCGCCGCGGGGGGGAGCAGCAGATACGCAGTATTTT. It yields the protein CASSMRAPRGGAADTQYF.

The CDR3 DNA is TGTGCCACCAGCAGAGATCAGGGGCGGGGGGAGACCCAGTACTTC. Amino acid sequence: CATSRDQGRGETQYF. This chain connects TRBV15 to TRBJ2-5, with D possibly matching TRBD2 (7 bases). Trimming shortened V by 0 bases and J by 5 bases, and 13 bases separated the two germline ends. Germline CDR1 is LNHNV and CDR2 is YYDKDF (reference sequence). The CDR3 is made up of 15 amino acids.

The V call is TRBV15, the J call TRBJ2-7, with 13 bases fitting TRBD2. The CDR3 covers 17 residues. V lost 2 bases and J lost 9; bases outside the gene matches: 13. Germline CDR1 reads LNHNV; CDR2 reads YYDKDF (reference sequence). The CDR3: CATSRWAPGLAGSVQYF. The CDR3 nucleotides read TGTGCCACCAGCAGATGGGCTCCGGGACTAGCGGGATCGGTGCAGTACTTC. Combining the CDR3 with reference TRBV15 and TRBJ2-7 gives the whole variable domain DAMVIQNPRYQVTQFGKPVTLSCSQTLNHNVMYWYQQKSSQAPKLLFHYYDKDFNNEADTPDNFQSRRPNTSFCFLDIRSPGLGDTAMYLCATSRWAPGLAGSVQYFGPGTRLTVT.

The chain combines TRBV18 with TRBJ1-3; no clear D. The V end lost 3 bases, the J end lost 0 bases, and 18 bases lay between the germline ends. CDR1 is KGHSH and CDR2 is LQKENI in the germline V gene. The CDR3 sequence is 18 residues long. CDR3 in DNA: TGTGCCAGCTCACCCAGACACATAGCAACTCTCTCTGGAAACACCATATATTTT. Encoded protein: CASSPRHIATLSGNTIYF.

The CDR3: CASSLTTSGGMNEQFF. The CDR3 coding sequence is TGTGCCAGTAGTCTAACGACTAGCGGGGGGATGAATGAGCAGTTCTTC. The chain couples TRBV19 to TRBJ2-1; the match to TRBD2 covers 13 bases. V dropped 5 bases and J dropped 7; count of bases not matched to a gene: 8. The CDR3 has 16 amino acids. CDR1 and CDR2 from the germline V gene are LNHDA and SQIVND (reference sequence).

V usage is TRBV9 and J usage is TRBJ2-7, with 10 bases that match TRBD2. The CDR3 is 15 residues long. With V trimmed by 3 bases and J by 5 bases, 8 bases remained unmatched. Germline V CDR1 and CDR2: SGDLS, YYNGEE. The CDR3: CASSASAGGDDEQYF. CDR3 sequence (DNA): TGTGCCAGCAGCGCTTCAGCGGGAGGGGACGACGAGCAGTACTTC. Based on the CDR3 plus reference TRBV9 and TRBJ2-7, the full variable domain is DSGVTQTPKHLITATGQRVTLRCSPRSGDLSVYWYQQSLDQGLQFLIQYYNGEERAKGNILERFSAQQFPDLHSELNLSSLELGDSALYFCASSASAGGDDEQYFGPGTRLTVT.

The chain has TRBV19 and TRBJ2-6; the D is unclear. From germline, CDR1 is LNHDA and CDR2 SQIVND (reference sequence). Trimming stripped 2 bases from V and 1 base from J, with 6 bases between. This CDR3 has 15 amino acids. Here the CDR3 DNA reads TGTGCCAGTAGTATAATAAGTTCTGGGGCCAACGTCCTGACTTTC. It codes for CASSIISSGANVLTF. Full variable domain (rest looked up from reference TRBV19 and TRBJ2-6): DGGITQSPKYLFRKEGQNVTLSCEQNLNHDAMYWYRQDPGQGLRLIYYSQIVNDFQKGDIAEGYSVSREKKESFPLTVTSAQKNPTAFYLCASSIISSGANVLTFGAGSRLTVL.

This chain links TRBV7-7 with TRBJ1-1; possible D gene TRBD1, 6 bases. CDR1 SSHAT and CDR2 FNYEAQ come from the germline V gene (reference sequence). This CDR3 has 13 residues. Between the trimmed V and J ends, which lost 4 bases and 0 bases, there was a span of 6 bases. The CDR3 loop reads CASSWTVNTEAFF. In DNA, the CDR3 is TGTGCCAGCAGCTGGACAGTGAACACTGAAGCTTTCTTT.

CDR3 sequence: CASSYMNTEAFF. The DNA of the CDR3 is TGTGCCAGCAGTTACATGAACACTGAAGCTTTCTTT. This chain joins TRBV5-4 and TRBJ1-1; D is unclear. Trimming took 5 bases from V and 0 from J, leaving 5 bases between them. From germline, CDR1 is SGHNT and CDR2 YYREEE (reference sequence). The length of the CDR3 is 12 residues.

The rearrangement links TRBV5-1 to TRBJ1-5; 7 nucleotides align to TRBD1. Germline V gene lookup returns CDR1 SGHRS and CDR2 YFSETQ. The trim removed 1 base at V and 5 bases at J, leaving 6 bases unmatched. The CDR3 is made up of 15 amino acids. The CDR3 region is CASSLFGQGDQPQHF. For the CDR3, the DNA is TGCGCCAGCAGCTTGTTTGGTCAGGGGGATCAGCCCCAGCATTTT.

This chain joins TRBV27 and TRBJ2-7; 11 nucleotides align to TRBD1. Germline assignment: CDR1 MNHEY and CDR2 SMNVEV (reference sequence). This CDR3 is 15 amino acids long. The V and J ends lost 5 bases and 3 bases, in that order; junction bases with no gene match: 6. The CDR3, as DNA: TGTGCCAGCAGTCCTTCGGGACAGGGGGTCTACGAGCAGTACTTC. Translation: CASSPSGQGVYEQYF.

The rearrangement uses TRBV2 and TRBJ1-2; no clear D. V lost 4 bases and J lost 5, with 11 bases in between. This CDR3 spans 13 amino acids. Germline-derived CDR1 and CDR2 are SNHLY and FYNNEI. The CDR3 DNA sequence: TGTGCCAGCAGTGTGACCGTGATTTATGGCTACACCTTC. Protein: CASSVTVIYGYTF.

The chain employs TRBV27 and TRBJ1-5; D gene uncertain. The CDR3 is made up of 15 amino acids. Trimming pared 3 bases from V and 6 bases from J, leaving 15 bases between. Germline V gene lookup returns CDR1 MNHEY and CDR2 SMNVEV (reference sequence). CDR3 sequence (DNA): TGTGCCAGCAGTTTTTCGGGGAGGTGGGGTCAGCCCCAGCATTTT. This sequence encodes CASSFSGRWGQPQHF.

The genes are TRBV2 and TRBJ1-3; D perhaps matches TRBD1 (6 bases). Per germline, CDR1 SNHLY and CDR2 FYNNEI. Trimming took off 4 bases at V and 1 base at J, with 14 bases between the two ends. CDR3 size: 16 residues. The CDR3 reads CASSVENRESGNTIYF. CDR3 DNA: TGTGCCAGCAGTGTTGAAAACAGGGAGTCTGGAAACACCATATATTTT.

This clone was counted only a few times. The CDR3 sequence is CASSMMLGSNYGYTF. In nucleotides, the CDR3 is TGTGCCAGTAGTATGATGTTAGGGTCCAACTATGGCTACACCTTC. The chain recombines TRBV19 with TRBJ1-2; no reliable D call. V dropped 3 bases and J dropped 2 bases, with 13 bases sitting between them. The CDR3 loop spans 15 amino acids. The germline gives CDR1 LNHDA, CDR2 SQIVND (reference sequence).

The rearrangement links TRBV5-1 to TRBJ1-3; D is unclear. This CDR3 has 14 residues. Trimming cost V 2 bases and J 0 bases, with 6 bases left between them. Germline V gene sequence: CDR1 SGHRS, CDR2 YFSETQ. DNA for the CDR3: TGCGCCAGCAGCTTCGGAAACTCTGGAAACACCATATATTTT. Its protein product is CASSFGNSGNTIYF. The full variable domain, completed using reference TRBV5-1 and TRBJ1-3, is KAGVTQTPRYLIKTRGQQVTLSCSPISGHRSVSWYQQTPGQGLQFLFEYFSETQRNKGNFPGRFSGRQFSNSRSEMNVSTLELGDSALYLCASSFGNSGNTIYFGEGSWLTVV.

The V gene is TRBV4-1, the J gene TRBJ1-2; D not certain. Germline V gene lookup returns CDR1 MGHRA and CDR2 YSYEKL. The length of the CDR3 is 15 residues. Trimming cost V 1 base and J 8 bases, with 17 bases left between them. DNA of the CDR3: TGCGCCAGCAGCCAAGCCGAGGGTAGGGTGGAAGGCTACACCTTC. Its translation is CASSQAEGRVEGYTF.

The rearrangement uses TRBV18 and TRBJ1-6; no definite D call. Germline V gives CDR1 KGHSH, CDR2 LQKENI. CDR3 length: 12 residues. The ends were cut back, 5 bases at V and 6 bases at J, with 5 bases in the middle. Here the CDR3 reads CASSYSNSPLHF. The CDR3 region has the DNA TGTGCCAGCTCATACAGTAATTCACCCCTCCACTTT. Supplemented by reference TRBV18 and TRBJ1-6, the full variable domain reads NAGVMQNPRHLVRRRGQEARLRCSPMKGHSHVYWYRQLPEEGLKFMVYLQKENIIDESGMPKERFSAEFPKEGPSILRIQQVVRGDSAAYFCASSYSNSPLHFGNGTRLTVT.

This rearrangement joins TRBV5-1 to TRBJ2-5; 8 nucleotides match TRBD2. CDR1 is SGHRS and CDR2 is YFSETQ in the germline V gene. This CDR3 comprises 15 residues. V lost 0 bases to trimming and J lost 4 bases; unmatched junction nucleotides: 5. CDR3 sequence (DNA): TGCGCCAGCAGCTTGGGGCGGGGGGCCAGAGAGACCCAGTACTTC. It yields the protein CASSLGRGARETQYF.

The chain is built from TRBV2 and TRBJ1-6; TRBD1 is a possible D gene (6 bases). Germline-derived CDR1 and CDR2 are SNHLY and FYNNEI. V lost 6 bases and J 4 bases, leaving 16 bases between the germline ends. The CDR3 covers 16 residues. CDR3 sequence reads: CASSTGQAGYNSPLHF. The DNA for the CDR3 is TGTGCCAGCAGCACGGGACAAGCGGGGTATAATTCACCCCTCCACTTT.

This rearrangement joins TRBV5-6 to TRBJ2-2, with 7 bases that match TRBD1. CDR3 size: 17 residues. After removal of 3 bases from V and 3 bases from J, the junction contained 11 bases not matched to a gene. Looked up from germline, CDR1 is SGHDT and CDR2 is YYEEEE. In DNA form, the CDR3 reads TGTGCCAGCAGCTCGACAGGACAGGTCAGGGACACCGGGGAGCTGTTTTTT. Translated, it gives CASSSTGQVRDTGELFF.

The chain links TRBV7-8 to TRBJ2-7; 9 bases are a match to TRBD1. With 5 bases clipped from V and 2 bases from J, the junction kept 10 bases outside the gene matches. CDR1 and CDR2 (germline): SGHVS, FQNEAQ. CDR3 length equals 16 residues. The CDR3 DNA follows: TGTGCCAGCAGCCCCTCGGGACAGGGAGTCCCCTACGAGCAGTACTTC. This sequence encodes CASSPSGQGVPYEQYF.

The CDR3 DNA follows: TGTGCCATACGTAGCGGGGTTGGGAAGACCCAGTACTTC. As protein: CAIRSGVGKTQYF. The chain combines TRBV11-2 with TRBJ2-5, with 8 bases lining up with TRBD2. The CDR3 loop spans 13 amino acids. J gave up 6 bases and V 10 bases, and 10 bases lay outside the gene matches. Germline V gene data show CDR1 as SGHAT and CDR2 as FQNNGV.

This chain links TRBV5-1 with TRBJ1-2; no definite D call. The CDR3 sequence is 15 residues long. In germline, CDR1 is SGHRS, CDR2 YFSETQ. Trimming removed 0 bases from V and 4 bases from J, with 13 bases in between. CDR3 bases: TGCGCCAGCAGCTTGGGACACCCGCGGGCCTATGGCTACACCTTC. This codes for CASSLGHPRAYGYTF. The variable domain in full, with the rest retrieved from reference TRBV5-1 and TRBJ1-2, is KAGVTQTPRYLIKTRGQQVTLSCSPISGHRSVSWYQQTPGQGLQFLFEYFSETQRNKGNFPGRFSGRQFSNSRSEMNVSTLELGDSALYLCASSLGHPRAYGYTFGSGTRLTVV.

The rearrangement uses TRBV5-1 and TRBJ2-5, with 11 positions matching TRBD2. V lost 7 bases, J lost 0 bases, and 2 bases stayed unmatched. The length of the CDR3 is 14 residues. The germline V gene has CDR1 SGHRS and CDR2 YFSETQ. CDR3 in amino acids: CASGTSGDQETQYF. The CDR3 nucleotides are TGCGCCAGCGGGACTAGCGGCGACCAAGAGACCCAGTACTTC.

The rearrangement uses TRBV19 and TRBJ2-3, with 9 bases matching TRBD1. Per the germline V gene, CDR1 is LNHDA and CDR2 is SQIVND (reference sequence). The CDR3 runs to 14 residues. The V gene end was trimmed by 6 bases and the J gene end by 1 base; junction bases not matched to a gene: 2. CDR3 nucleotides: TGTGCCAGTAGGCGACAGGGGGGCACAGATACGCAGTATTTT. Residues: CASRRQGGTDTQYF.

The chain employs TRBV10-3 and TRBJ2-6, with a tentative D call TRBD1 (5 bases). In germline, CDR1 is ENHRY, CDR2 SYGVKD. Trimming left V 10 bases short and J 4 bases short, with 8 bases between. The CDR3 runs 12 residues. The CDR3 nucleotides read TGTGCCACCAGGGCCGGGGCCAACGTCCTGACTTTC. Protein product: CATRAGANVLTF.